This T cell receptor (beta chain) was captured by sequencing in a study of blood T cell repertoires in COVID-19. Generated by immunoSEQ multiplex PCR, the TCRdb table keeps only in-frame clones and is missing some. Of over 150,000 clones in the sample, approximately 88% were seen once. CDR3 size: 15 residues. Germline V gives CDR1 PRHDT, CDR2 FYEKMQ (reference sequence). Unmatched junction bases numbered 9, after V lost 5 bases and J lost 3 bases. Seattle patients were enrolled during active infection and followed longitudinally. Input material: peripheral blood. The V and J genes are TRBV13 and TRBJ1-1; 7 nucleotides agree with TRBD1. This clonotype originated in a woman aged 40 to 49 with COVID-19, enrolled during active disease. This CDR3 reads CASSRTGQGDTEAFF. The CDR3 DNA follows: TGTGCCAGCAGCAGGACCGGGCAGGGGGACACTGAAGCTTTCTTT.